Below are 24 T cell receptor beta chains sequenced from a single sample in a study of T cells in Graves' hyperthyroidism and ophthalmopathy. Researchers took RNA transcripts and amplified the TCR beta CDR3 regions from them. With the HTBI primer set, the TCR CDR3 went through a first round of RT-PCR. TCRdb analysed the multiplex PCR reads with MiXCR anew, one entry per CDR3 protein. The sample has more than 550,000 distinct CDR3 sequences; 15% to 20% are singletons. The sample comprised blood. The receptors were gathered from a man aged 50 or older with Graves' hyperthyroidism.

This clonotype was counted at least ten times. The chain recombines TRBV24-1 with TRBJ2-3; D unresolved. Trimming removed 3 bases at V and 0 bases at J, with 6 bases between. From germline, CDR1 is KGHDR and CDR2 SFDVKD. This CDR3 has 14 residues. Here the CDR3 reads CATSDTGSTDTQYF. Written as DNA, the CDR3 is TGTGCCACCAGTGATACCGGCAGCACAGATACGCAGTATTTT.

This clonotype was seen more than once but under ten times. The chain uses TRBV28 and TRBJ1-3, with 7 bases aligning to TRBD1. V was pared by 3 bases and J by 2 bases, with 4 bases of the junction left unmatched. CDR3 size: 15 residues. Per the germline V gene, CDR1 is MDHEN and CDR2 is SYDVKM. CDR3 region: CASSFDRDPGNTIYF. The CDR3 DNA sequence: TGTGCCAGCAGTTTCGACAGGGACCCTGGAAACACCATATATTTT.

This clonotype was picked up many times. The V call is TRBV19, the J call TRBJ2-5, with D perhaps TRBD2 (6 bases). The CDR3 covers 15 residues. Per the germline V gene, CDR1 is LNHDA and CDR2 is SQIVND (reference sequence). V was shortened by 5 bases and J by 3 bases, with 16 bases between the two germline ends. The CDR3 here is CASSPRLGGKETQYF. CDR3 in DNA: TGTGCCAGTAGTCCAAGACTAGGTGGGAAAGAGACCCAGTACTTC.

This clonotype was observed at least ten times. This chain uses TRBV12-3 or TRBV12-4 with TRBJ1-5; D not resolved. Trimming cost V 5 bases and J 1 base, with 6 bases left between them. The CDR3 contains 13 residues. CDR3 residues: CASSIFSNQPQHF. CDR3 nucleotides: TGTGCCAGCAGTATATTCAGCAATCAGCCCCAGCATTTT.

This clonotype was seen at least ten times. The CDR3 coding sequence is TGTGCCATCAGTGAGCCGCCCCTAACTAGCGGGACCTTAACCGACAATGAGCAGTTCTTC. Encoded protein: CAISEPPLTSGTLTDNEQFF. This chain uses TRBV10-3 with TRBJ2-1, with 10 bases that match TRBD2. The CDR3 consists of 20 residues. Germline lookup yields CDR1 ENHRY and CDR2 SYGVKD. V gave up 2 bases and J gave up 5 bases; unmatched junction bases: 18.

This clonotype showed up many times. This sequence joins TRBV6-1 and TRBJ1-4, with D possibly TRBD1 on 5 matching bases. V was shortened by 3 bases and J by 6 bases, with 11 bases between the two germline ends. Germline loops: CDR1 MNHNS, CDR2 SASEGT. The CDR3 is made up of 14 amino acids. The CDR3 loop reads CASSEGGVDEKLFF. The CDR3 nucleotides are TGTGCCAGCAGTGAGGGGGGGGTGGATGAAAAACTGTTTTTT.

This clonotype was observed many times. J is TRBJ1-5 and V is TRBV6-1; TRBD1 matches 7 bases. CDR3 length equals 14 residues. Germline V lookup: CDR1 MNHNS, CDR2 SASEGT. V lost 8 bases and J lost 2; bases outside the gene matches: 6. CDR3 sequence reads: CASDRAGGNQPQHF. The CDR3 DNA is TGTGCCAGCGACAGGGCTGGTGGCAATCAGCCCCAGCATTTT.

This clonotype was observed at least ten times. This rearrangement joins TRBV5-1 to TRBJ2-3, with 9 bases fitting TRBD2. Trimming removed 2 bases from V and 4 bases from J; junction bases left unmatched: 2. Per germline, CDR1 SGHRS and CDR2 YFSETQ. The CDR3 is 14 amino acids. The DNA of the CDR3 is TGCGCCAGCAGCTTAAGCGGGAGGCCAGATACGCAGTATTTT. Residues: CASSLSGRPDTQYF.

In its sample, this clonotype was seen once. V is TRBV11-2 and J is TRBJ2-5, with D uncertain. The CDR3 has 14 residues. Trimming shortened V by 5 bases and J by 4 bases, and 14 bases separated the two germline ends. CDR1 and CDR2 from the germline V gene are SGHAT and FQNNGV. The CDR3 nucleotides read TGTGCCAGCAGCCCCCCTGGTACACGAGAGACCCAGTACTTC. It encodes CASSPPGTRETQYF.

This clonotype showed up many times. The V call is TRBV10-2, the J call TRBJ2-3, with 12 bases lining up with TRBD2. The CDR3 consists of 15 residues. Germline CDR1 WSHSY, CDR2 SAAADI. The junction had 1 base not matched to a gene; V was cut back by 6 bases and J by 0 bases. The CDR3 spells CASRGTSGSTDTQYF. CDR3 nucleotide sequence: TGCGCCAGCAGAGGGACTAGCGGGAGCACAGATACGCAGTATTTT.

This clonotype turned up a few times. The rearrangement links TRBV28 to TRBJ2-2; tentative D call: TRBD1 (6 bases). The CDR3 runs to 15 residues. Germline CDR1 is MDHEN and CDR2 is SYDVKM. V gave up 3 bases and J gave up 7 bases, with 15 bases separating them. Here the CDR3 reads CASSFLGTNSGELFF. The CDR3 bases are TGTGCCAGCAGTTTCCTCGGGACAAATAGCGGGGAGCTGTTTTTT.

The chain is built from TRBV6-2 or TRBV6-3 and TRBJ2-1; TRBD1 aligns across 12 bases. The J segment lost 4 bases and the V segment lost 4 bases, leaving 11 bases of the junction unmatched. Germline loops: CDR1 MNHEY, CDR2 SVGEGT. The CDR3 spans 18 residues. CDR3 in DNA: TGTGCCAGCAGTTTGTCGACCGGGACAGGGGGCATGTACAATGAGCAGTTCTTC. Protein sequence: CASSLSTGTGGMYNEQFF.

This clonotype was counted ten times or more. This chain's CDR3 is CAWSLKGPNTEAFF. DNA for the CDR3: TGTGCCTGGAGTCTCAAGGGACCAAACACTGAAGCTTTCTTT. The V call is TRBV30, the J call TRBJ1-1, with TRBD1 as a possible D gene (5 bases). CDR3 length: 14 amino acids. Trimming cost V 2 bases and J 2 bases, with 12 bases left between them. The germline gives CDR1 GTSNPN, CDR2 SVGIG (reference sequence).

The sample holds a few counts of this clonotype. The chain couples TRBV7-2 to TRBJ2-5, with 9 bases that match TRBD1. This CDR3 contains 15 residues. Germline-derived CDR1 and CDR2 are SGHTA and FQGNSA. Trimming removed 6 bases from V and 4 bases from J; junction bases left unmatched: 9. The CDR3: CASRSNRGHAETQYF. Written as DNA, the CDR3 is TGTGCCAGCAGATCCAACAGGGGGCATGCAGAGACCCAGTACTTC.

This clonotype was counted many times. V and J are TRBV7-3 and TRBJ2-1, with D perhaps TRBD1 (6 bases). Germline V gene lookup returns CDR1 SGHTA and CDR2 FQGTGA. Trimming removed 0 bases at V and 5 bases at J, with 17 bases between. The CDR3 is made up of 17 amino acids. The CDR3 nucleotides read TGTGCCAGCAGCTTAACGAAGGGGGATGGTTGGGACAATGAGCAGTTCTTC. Its protein product is CASSLTKGDGWDNEQFF.

V and J are TRBV29-1 and TRBJ2-2, with D tentatively TRBD1 (5 bases). Germline V gives CDR1 SQVTM, CDR2 ANQGSEA. V lost 4 bases and J lost 6, with 9 bases in between. This CDR3 spans 12 amino acids. The CDR3 is CSVVPGPGELFF. The CDR3 nucleotides are TGCAGCGTTGTTCCAGGGCCCGGGGAGCTGTTTTTT.

Comment on this clonotype: Being one base from a much bigger clone, this may be a read error. The chain carries TRBV7-2 and TRBJ2-5; D possibly corresponds to TRBD2 (5 bases). Germline V lookup: CDR1 SGHTA, CDR2 FQGNSA. The CDR3 totals 16 residues. Written as DNA, the CDR3 is TGTGCCAGCACCTTAAGGGATTGGGGAGCCGCGGAGACCCAGTACTTC. Its translation is CASTLRDWGAAETQYF.

V and J are TRBV5-1 and TRBJ2-2; 9 bases map to TRBD2. The CDR3 runs to 17 residues. The V and J ends lost 4 bases and 5 bases, in that order; junction bases with no gene match: 12. Germline V gives CDR1 SGHRS, CDR2 YFSETQ. In DNA, the CDR3 is TGCGCCAGCAGCCGCCGGCCGGGACTAGCTAGGACCGGGGAGCTGTTTTTT. Translated, it gives CASSRRPGLARTGELFF. Looking up the rest from reference TRBV5-1 and TRBJ2-2 gives the full variable domain: KAGVTQTPRYLIKTRGQQVTLSCSPISGHRSVSWYQQTPGQGLQFLFEYFSETQRNKGNFPGRFSGRQFSNSRSEMNVSTLELGDSALYLCASSRRPGLARTGELFFGEGSRLTVL.

This clonotype was picked up a small number of times. The chain links TRBV4-1 to TRBJ2-7, with TRBD1 matching over 9 bases. Trimming removed 0 bases from V and 5 bases from J; junction bases left unmatched: 14. The germline V gene encodes CDR1 MGHRA and CDR2 YSYEKL. The CDR3 extends over 18 amino acids. This CDR3 reads CASSQDLIIGTGNHEQYF. CDR3 sequence (DNA): TGCGCCAGCAGCCAAGACCTAATAATCGGGACAGGGAACCACGAGCAGTACTTC.

This clonotype was found a few times. Because it lacks the conserved phenylalanine or tryptophan at the end, this CDR3 is likely a read error. The chain recombines TRBV27 with TRBJ2-7, with a weak D call TRBD1 (6 bases). Germline CDR1 and CDR2: MNHEY and SMNVEV (reference sequence). V was clipped by 8 bases and J by 4 bases, with 15 bases between them. This CDR3 is built from 13 residues. The DNA for the CDR3 is TGTGCCAGCGGTTACAGGGAACGGTACGAGCAGTACTGC. Protein: CASGYRERYEQYC.

Worth noting for this clonotype: The CDR3 does not end in the conserved phenylalanine or tryptophan, so this is likely a read error. The chain recombines TRBV4-1 with TRBJ2-2; D is undetermined. This CDR3 has 15 amino acids. Looked up from germline, CDR1 is MGHRA and CDR2 is YSYEKL. Trimming left V 5 bases short and J 1 base short, with 11 bases between. This chain's CDR3 is CASSGVLGNTGELFS. The CDR3, as DNA: TGCGCCAGCAGCGGAGTGTTGGGGAACACCGGGGAGCTGTTTTCT.

To note about this clonotype: This clone may be a read error of a much larger clone one base away. V gene TRBV5-1 combines with J gene TRBJ1-4; 9 bases fit TRBD1. Germline V gene lookup returns CDR1 SGHRS and CDR2 YFSETQ. There are 14 residues in the CDR3. CDR3 region: CVSSIGTGNEKLFF. The CDR3 DNA sequence: TGCGTCAGCAGCATCGGGACAGGGAATGAAAAACTGTTTTTT.

Regarding this clonotype: A much larger clone sits a single nucleotide away, making a read error possible. The genes are TRBV12-3 or TRBV12-4 and TRBJ1-4, with D uncertain. This CDR3 has 10 amino acids. V lost 6 bases and J 8 bases, leaving 4 bases between the germline ends. The CDR3 region has the DNA TGTGCCAGCAGCGGGGAAAAACTGTTTTTT. Protein: CASSGEKLFF.

This clonotype occurred many times. The V and J genes are TRBV27 and TRBJ2-1; possibly TRBD2 for D (5 bases). With 6 bases removed from V and 0 bases from J, the gap between germline ends came to 18 bases. The CDR3 sequence is 17 residues long. Per germline, CDR1 MNHEY and CDR2 SMNVEV (reference sequence). The CDR3 nucleotides are TGTGCCAGCAGGACAACGCGGACTTCCAGCTCCTACAATGAGCAGTTCTTC. It specifies CASRTTRTSSSYNEQFF.